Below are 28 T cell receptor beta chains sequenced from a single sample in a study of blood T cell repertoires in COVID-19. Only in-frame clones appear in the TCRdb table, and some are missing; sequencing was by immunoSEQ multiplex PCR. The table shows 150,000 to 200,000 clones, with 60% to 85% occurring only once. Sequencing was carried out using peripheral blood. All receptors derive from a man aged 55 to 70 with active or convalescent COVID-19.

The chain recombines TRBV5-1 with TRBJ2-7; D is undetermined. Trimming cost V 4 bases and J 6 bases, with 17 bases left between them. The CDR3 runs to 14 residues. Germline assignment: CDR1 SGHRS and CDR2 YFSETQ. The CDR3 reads CASSEAGQVFEQYF. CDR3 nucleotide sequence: TGCGCCAGCAGCGAAGCAGGCCAAGTTTTCGAGCAGTACTTC.

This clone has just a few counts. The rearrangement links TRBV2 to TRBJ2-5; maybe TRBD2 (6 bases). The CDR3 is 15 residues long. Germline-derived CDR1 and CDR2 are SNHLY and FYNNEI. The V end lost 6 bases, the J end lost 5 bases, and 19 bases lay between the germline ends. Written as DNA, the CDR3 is TGTGCCAGCAGCCGAGCAAGCGGGTCCGGTGAGACCCAGTACTTC. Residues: CASSRASGSGETQYF.

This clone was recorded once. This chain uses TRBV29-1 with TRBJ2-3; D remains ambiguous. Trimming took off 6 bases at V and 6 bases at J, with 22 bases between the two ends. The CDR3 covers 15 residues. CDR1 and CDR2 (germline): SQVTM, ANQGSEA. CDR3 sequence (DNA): TGCAGCGTCGACTCTTGGTTAGAGTCTAGGGATACGCAGTATTTT. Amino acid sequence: CSVDSWLESRDTQYF.

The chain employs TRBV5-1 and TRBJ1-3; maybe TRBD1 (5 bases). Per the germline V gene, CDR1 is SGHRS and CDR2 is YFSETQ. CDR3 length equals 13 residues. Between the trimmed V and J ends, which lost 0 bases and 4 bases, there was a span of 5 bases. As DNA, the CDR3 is TGCGCCAGCAGCTTGGGACAGGGAAACACCATATATTTT. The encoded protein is CASSLGQGNTIYF.

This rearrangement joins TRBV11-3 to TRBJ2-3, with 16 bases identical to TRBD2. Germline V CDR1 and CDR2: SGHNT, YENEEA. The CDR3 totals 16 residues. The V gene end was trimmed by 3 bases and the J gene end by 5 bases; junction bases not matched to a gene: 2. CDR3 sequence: CASSLGTSGRGDTQYF. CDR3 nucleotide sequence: TGTGCCAGCAGCTTGGGGACTAGCGGGAGGGGAGATACGCAGTATTTT.

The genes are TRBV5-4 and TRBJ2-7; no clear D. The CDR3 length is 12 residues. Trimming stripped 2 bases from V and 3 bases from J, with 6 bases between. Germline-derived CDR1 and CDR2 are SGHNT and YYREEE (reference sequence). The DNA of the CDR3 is TGTGCCAGCAGCTTTAACAGCTACGAGCAGTACTTC. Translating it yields CASSFNSYEQYF.

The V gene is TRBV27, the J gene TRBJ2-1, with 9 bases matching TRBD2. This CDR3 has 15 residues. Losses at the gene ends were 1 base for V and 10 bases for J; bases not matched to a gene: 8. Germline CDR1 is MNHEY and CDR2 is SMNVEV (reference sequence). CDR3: CASSLLGLATKEQFF. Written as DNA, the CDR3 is TGTGCCAGCAGTTTATTGGGACTAGCAACAAAAGAGCAGTTCTTC.

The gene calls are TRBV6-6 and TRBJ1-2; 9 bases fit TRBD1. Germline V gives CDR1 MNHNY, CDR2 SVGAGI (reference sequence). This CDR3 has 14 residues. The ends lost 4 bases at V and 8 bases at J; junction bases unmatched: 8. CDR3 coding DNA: TGTGCCAGCAGTTCGACAGGGGGGATAGGGGGCTACACCTTC. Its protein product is CASSSTGGIGGYTF.

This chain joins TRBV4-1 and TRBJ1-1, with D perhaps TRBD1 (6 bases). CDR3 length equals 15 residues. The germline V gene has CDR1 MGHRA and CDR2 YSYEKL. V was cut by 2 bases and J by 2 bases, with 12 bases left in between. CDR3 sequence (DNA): TGCGCCAGCAGCCAACGGGCAGGGGTCAACACTGAAGCTTTCTTT. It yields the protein CASSQRAGVNTEAFF.

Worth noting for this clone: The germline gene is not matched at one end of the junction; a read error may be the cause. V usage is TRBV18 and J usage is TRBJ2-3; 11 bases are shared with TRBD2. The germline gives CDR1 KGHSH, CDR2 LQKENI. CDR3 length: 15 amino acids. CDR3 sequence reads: CASSPLAGGTDTQYF. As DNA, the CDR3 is TGTGCCAGCTCCCCACTAGCGGGAGGCACAGATACGCAGTATTTT.

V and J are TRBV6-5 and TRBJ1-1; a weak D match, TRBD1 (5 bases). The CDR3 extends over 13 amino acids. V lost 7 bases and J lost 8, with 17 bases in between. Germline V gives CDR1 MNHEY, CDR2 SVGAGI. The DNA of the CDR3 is TGTGCCAGCACTAACGGGGGTAATAGAGAAGCTTTCTTT. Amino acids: CASTNGGNREAFF.

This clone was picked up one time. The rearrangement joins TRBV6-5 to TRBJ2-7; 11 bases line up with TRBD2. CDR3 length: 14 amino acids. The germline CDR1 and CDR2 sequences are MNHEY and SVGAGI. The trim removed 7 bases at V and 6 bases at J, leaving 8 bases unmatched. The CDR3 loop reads CASTLLAGDAEQYF. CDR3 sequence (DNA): TGTGCCAGCACATTACTAGCGGGAGACGCCGAGCAGTACTTC.

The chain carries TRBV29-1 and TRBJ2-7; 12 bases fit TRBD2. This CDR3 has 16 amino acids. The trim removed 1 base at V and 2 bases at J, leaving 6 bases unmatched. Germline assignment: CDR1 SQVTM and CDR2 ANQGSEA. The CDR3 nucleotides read TGCAGCGTTGAAGGACTAGCGGGAGTCGGAACCTACGAGCAGTACTTC. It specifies CSVEGLAGVGTYEQYF.

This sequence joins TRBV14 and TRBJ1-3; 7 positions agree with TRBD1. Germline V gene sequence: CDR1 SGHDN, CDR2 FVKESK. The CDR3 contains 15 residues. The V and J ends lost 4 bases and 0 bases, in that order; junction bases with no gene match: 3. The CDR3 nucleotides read TGTGCCAGCAGCCCTGACAGGGTCTCTGGAAACACCATATATTTT. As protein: CASSPDRVSGNTIYF.

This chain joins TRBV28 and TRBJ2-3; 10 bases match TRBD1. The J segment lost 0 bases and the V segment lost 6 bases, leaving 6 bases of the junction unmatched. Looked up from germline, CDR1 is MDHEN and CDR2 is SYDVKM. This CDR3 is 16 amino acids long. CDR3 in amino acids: CASSPRQGASTDTQYF. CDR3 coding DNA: TGTGCCAGCAGCCCTAGACAGGGGGCAAGCACAGATACGCAGTATTTT. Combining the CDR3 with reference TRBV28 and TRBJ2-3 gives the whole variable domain DVKVTQSSRYLVKRTGEKVFLECVQDMDHENMFWYRQDPGLGLRLIYFSYDVKMKEKGDIPEGYSVSREKKERFSLILESASTNQTSMYLCASSPRQGASTDTQYFGPGTRLTVL.

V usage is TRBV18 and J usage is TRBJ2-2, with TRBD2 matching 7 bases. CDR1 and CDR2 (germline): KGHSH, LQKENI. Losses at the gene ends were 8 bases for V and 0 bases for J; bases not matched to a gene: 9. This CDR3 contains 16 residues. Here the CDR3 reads CASTPQAGSNTGELFF. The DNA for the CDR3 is TGTGCCAGCACCCCACAAGCGGGATCGAACACCGGGGAGCTGTTTTTT.

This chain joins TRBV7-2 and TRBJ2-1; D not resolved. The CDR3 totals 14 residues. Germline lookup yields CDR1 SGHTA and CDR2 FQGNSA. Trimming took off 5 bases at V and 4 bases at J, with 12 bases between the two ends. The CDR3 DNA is TGTGCCAGCAGCCCTCGACTGGCATACAATGAGCAGTTCTTC. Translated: CASSPRLAYNEQFF.

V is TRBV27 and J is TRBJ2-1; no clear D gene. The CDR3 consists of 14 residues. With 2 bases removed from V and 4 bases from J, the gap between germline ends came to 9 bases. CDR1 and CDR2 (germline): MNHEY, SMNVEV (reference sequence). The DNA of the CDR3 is TGTGCCAGCAGTTTACAGCGCCTTTACAATGAGCAGTTCTTC. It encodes CASSLQRLYNEQFF.

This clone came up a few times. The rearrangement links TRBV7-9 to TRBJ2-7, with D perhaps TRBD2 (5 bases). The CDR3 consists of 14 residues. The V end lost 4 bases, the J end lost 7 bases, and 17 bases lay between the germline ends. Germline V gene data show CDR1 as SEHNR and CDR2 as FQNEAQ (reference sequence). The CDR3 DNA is TGTGCCAGCAGCTCGCCGTTGACTACGGGGGAGCAGTACTTC. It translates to CASSSPLTTGEQYF.

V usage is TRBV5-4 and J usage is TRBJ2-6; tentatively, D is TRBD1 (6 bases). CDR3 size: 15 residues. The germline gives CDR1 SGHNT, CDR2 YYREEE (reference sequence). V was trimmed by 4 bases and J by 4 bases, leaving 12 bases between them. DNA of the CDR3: TGTGCCAGCAGCCCTCAGCAGGGGGGGGCCAACGTCCTGACTTTC. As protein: CASSPQQGGANVLTF.

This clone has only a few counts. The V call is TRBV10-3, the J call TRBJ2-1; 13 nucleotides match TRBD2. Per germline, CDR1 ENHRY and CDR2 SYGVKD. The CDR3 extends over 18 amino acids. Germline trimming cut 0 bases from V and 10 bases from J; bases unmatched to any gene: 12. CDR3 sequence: CAISESVRTSGSLWEQFF. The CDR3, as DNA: TGTGCCATCAGTGAGTCCGTACGGACTAGCGGGAGTTTGTGGGAGCAGTTCTTC.

CDR3 nucleotides: TGCGCCAGCAGCATGACAGTCTACGAGCAGTACTTC. It translates to CASSMTVYEQYF. V is TRBV5-1 and J is TRBJ2-7, with D possibly being TRBD1 (5 bases). CDR3 length: 12 residues. Trimming stripped 4 bases from V and 3 bases from J, with 8 bases between. Per the germline V gene, CDR1 is SGHRS and CDR2 is YFSETQ.

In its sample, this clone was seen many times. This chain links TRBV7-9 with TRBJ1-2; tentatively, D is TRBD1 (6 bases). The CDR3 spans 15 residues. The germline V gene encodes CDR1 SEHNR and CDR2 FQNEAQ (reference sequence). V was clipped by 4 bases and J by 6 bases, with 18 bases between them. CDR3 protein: CASSSLRQALHGYTF. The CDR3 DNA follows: TGTGCCAGCAGCTCCCTTCGACAGGCCCTCCATGGCTACACCTTC.

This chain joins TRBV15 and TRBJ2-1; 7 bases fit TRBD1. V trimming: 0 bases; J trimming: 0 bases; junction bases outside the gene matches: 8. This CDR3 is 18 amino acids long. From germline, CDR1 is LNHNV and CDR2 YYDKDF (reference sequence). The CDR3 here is CATSRDQVAGGSYNEQFF. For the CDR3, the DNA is TGTGCCACCAGCAGAGATCAGGTGGCAGGGGGCTCCTACAATGAGCAGTTCTTC.

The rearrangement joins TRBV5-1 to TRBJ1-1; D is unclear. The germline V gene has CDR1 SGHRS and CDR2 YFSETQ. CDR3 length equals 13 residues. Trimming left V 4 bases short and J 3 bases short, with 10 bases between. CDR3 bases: TGCGCCAGCAGCCCGTTTGTAGACACTGAAGCTTTCTTT. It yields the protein CASSPFVDTEAFF.

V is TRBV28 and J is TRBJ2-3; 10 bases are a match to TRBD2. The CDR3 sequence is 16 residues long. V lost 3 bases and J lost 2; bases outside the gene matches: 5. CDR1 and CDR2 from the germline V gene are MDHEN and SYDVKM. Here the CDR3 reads CASSLSLAGATDTQYF. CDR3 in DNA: TGTGCCAGCAGTTTGTCGCTAGCGGGGGCCACAGATACGCAGTATTTT.

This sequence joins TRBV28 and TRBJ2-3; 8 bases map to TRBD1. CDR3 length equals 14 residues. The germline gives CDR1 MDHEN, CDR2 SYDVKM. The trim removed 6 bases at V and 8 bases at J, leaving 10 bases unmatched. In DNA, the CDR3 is TGTGCCAGCAGCTTAGGGGACAGGCCCAGTACGCAGTATTTT. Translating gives CASSLGDRPSTQYF.

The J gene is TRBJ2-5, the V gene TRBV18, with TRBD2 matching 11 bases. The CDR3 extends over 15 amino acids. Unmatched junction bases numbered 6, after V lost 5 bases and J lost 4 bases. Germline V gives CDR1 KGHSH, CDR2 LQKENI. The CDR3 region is CASSNLAGGVETQYF. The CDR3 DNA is TGTGCCAGCTCAAACCTAGCGGGAGGTGTAGAGACCCAGTACTTC.